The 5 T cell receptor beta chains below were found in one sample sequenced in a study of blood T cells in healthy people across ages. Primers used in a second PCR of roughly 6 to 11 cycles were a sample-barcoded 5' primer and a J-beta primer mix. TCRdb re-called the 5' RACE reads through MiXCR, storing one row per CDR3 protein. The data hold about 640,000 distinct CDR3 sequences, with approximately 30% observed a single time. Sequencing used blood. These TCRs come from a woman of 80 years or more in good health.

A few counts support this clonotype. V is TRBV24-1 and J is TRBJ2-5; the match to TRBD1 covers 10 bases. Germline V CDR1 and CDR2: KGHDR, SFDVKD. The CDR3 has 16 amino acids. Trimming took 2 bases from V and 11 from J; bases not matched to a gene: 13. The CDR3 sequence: CATSDWGQGSYNEQYF. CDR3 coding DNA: TGTGCCACCAGTGATTGGGGACAGGGGTCCTACAATGAGCAGTACTTC.

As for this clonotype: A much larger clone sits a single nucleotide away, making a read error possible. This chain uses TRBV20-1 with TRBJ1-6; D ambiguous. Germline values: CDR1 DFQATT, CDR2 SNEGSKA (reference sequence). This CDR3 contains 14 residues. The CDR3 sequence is CSTRAGSYNSPLHF. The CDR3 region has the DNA TGCAGTACTAGAGCGGGCTCCTATAATTCACCCCTCCACTTT.

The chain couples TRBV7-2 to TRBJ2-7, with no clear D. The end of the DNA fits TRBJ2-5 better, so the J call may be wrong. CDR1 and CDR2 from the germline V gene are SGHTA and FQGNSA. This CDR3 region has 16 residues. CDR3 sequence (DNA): TGTGCCAGCAGCCCCCTGGAGCTCGGTGGGCGGGAGACCCAGTACTTC. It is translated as CASSPLELGGRETQYF.

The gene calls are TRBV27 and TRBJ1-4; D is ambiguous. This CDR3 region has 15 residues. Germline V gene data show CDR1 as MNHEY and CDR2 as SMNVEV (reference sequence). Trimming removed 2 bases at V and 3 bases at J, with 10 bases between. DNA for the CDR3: TGTGCCAGCAGTTTAGGTTCGGCTGCTAATGAAAAACTGTTTTTT. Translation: CASSLGSAANEKLFF.

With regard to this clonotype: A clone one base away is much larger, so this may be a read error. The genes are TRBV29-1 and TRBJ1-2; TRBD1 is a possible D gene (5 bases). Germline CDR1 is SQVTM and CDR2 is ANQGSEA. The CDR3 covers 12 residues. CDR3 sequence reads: CSGGKQDYSYTF. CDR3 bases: TGCAGCGGGGGCAAACAGGACTATAGCTACACCTTC. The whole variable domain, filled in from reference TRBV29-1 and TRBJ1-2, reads SAVISQKPSRDICQRGTSLTIQCQVDSQVTMMFWYRQQPGQSLTLIATANQGSEATYESGFVIDKFPISRPNLTFSTLTVSNMSPEDSSIYLCSGGKQDYSYTFGSGTRLTVV.